The following is a T cell receptor (beta chain) sequence with its context. Its recognized antigen is unknown. Per-base quality was not reported, and no clone a single base away is much larger than it. The data stem from a study of T cell responses to AZD1222 COVID-19 vaccine (dated by TCRdb to about 2021). Background for the entire study: AZD1222 recipients given second doses at about 4 weeks or at about 12 weeks were pooled, since spike-specific TCR depth and breadth were not found to differ between the two schedules. TCR sequencing was performed for 230 to 250 trial participants, of whom around 200 were given two doses of AZD1222 and roughly 25 were given two doses of MenACWY control vaccine. Trial participants were enrolled into age subgroups of 18-55, 56-69 and 70-plus years, which contained around 150, 28 and 57 TCR-sequenced participants, respectively. Summary of the overall study and its limitations: Only five or six AZD1222 recipients were SARS-CoV-2 seropositive at baseline, limiting conclusions about previously exposed vaccinees. A significant rise in spike-specific TCR breadth and depth was observed after two AZD1222 doses relative to day 0 and relative to MenACWY recipients. Vaccine-associated CD4 TCRs spanned the whole spike protein, with dominant responses in regions 160-218 and 743-854. Because no day 14 peak-response samples were available, repertoires were characterized only after the peak T cell response. Participants were mostly white British, with more females than males. The authors suggested clonal diversity may have been underestimated. The 56-69-year group was small, and its depth increase did not reach significance, likely because of low power. Reportedly, almost half of the unique spike-specific TCRs recognized epitopes lying outside the regions that are mutated in the B.1.351 and B.1.1.7 variants.

The CDR3 regions of human TCRbeta chains were analyzed by immunosequencing. On the study's bioinformatics: TCRs in the repertoires were compared against a reference library of SARS-CoV-2-specific TCRs that had been generated with the MIRA antigen-specificity platform. Breadth was defined as the fraction of unique TCRs that were SARS-CoV-2-associated, and depth was defined as the fraction of total T cells that were SARS-CoV-2-associated. Using the MIRA data, each spike-specific TCR was assigned both to the spike region to which the TCR was reactive and to a CD4 or CD8 class. Log10-transformed breadth and depth values were compared by one-way ANOVA with Sidak's multiple comparisons tests. TCRdb mirrors the immuneACCESS table, restricted to in-frame sequences. Some clones are absent from its copies; in checked studies, under half trace to an unresolved V gene, and the reason for the others is unknown. D and trimming were read from the DNA, whereas the V and J calls and clone size are those reported in that table. Across this sample there are around 130,000 clones, with around 91% seen only once. Approximately 1.5% of the sample lies in the top ten.

Interpreted using the paper, the time point label stands for: baseline before first vaccination. Vaccinee samples were obtained from the UK trials COV001 and COV002, which included a single-blind randomized controlled phase 2/3 trial of AZD1222 (ChAdOx1 nCoV-19) in healthy adults. For TCRbeta chain sequencing, PBMC samples were collected from trial participants at day 0 and at day 28 after the second dose. CDR1 LGHDT and CDR2 YNNKEL were looked up in the germline V gene (reference sequence). From cysteine to phenylalanine, the CDR3 is 15 amino acids long. The CDR3 DNA has 45 bases and is translated from base 1. V trim: 3 bases; J trim: 5 bases; unmatched bases: 6.

The receptor comes from an adult in good health. In this chain, TRBV3-1 (or the pseudogene TRBV3-2) is recombined with TRBJ2-5; TRBD2 fits 10 bases in the junction. The sequencing used peripheral blood, collected on day 0 of AZD1222 vaccination. The CDR3 here reads CASSHPSGRGETQYF. The sequence in DNA is TGTGCCAGCAGCCATCCTAGCGGGAGAGGGGAGACCCAGTACTTC.